This T cell receptor (beta chain) was documented in a study of blood T cell repertoires in COVID-19. Background on the study: Some COVID-19 samples were acute and others convalescent; all came from the United States, Italy and Spain. The analysed material was cDNA or gDNA that came from T cells, B-cell-depleted T cells, or PBMCs.

In the original analysis: Reference gene primers were amplified, and this amplification served to estimate nucleated cell counts. The table came from immunoSEQ multiplex PCR; TCRdb's copy has only in-frame clones and leaves some out. V and J calls and clone size follow that table, whereas D and trimming were derived from the DNA. The sample consists of around 250,000 clones, roughly 89% of them appearing once. The material sequenced was peripheral blood. The origin of this receptor is a woman aged 40 to 50 who had recovered from COVID-19.

The CDR3 loop reads CASRTRDSPTYEQYF. CDR3 nucleotides: TGTGCCAGCAGAACCAGGGACAGTCCTACTTACGAGCAGTACTTC. The chain has TRBV27 and TRBJ2-7; 7 bases match TRBD1. Germline V gene lookup returns CDR1 MNHEY and CDR2 SMNVEV (reference sequence). With V trimmed by 6 bases and J by 4 bases, 12 bases remained unmatched. The CDR3 length is 15 residues.